Listed below are T cell receptor beta chains from one sample, sequenced in a study of cytomegalovirus exposure and HLA in healthy donors. The table came from immunoSEQ multiplex PCR; TCRdb's copy has only in-frame clones and leaves some out. The profile shows 200,000 to 300,000 clones, around 91% of them singletons. The sample comprised PBMCs. Receptors originate from a woman aged 25 to 39 in good health and CMV-seronegative. Both conserved end residues are part of each CDR3. D genes are given only for firm matches. Part of the rows lack a size; the others show once, few, many or a class for expanded clones.

J,V,size,D,DNA,CDR3
TRBJ2-7,TRBV19,-,-,TGTGCCAGTAGTATAGGATCCCCGGTCTACGAGCAGTACTTC,CASSIGSPVYEQYF
TRBJ2-7,TRBV27,-,-,TGTGCCAGCAGTTTATCCAATCCGCCGGGGAGCTACGAGCAGTACTTC,CASSLSNPPGSYEQYF
TRBJ2-3,TRBV11-2,once,-,TGTGCCAGCAGCTTTGGCTCCGGTTCAGATACGCAGTATTTT,CASSFGSGSDTQYF
TRBJ2-1,TRBV6-6,-,TRBD2,TGTGCCAGCAGTTCCGGGACTAGCCTCTACAATGAGCAGTTCTTC,CASSSGTSLYNEQFF
TRBJ1-4,TRBV6-6,once,TRBD1,TGTGCCAGCAGCTTTGGACAGGGGAGGGAAAAACTGTTTTTT,CASSFGQGREKLFF
TRBJ2-1,TRBV11-3,-,-,TGTGCCAGCAGCTCGACCCTCTCCTACAATGAGCAGTTCTTC,CASSSTLSYNEQFF
TRBJ1-5,TRBV5-8,-,-,TGTGCCAGCAGCTTGGTGGCAGGGGTAAGCAATCAGCCCCAGCATTTT,CASSLVAGVSNQPQHF
TRBJ2-1,TRBV7-8,-,TRBD2,TGTGCCAGCAGCTTAGAGACTAGCGGAAATGAGCAGTTCTTC,CASSLETSGNEQFF
TRBJ2-3,TRBV30,once,-,TGTGCCTGTCTAGGTGGGACAGATACGCAGTATTTT,CACLGGTDTQYF
TRBJ2-7,TRBV6-5,few,-,TGTGCCAGCAGTTACTCGACCGAGGGCTACGAGCAGTACTTC,CASSYSTEGYEQYF